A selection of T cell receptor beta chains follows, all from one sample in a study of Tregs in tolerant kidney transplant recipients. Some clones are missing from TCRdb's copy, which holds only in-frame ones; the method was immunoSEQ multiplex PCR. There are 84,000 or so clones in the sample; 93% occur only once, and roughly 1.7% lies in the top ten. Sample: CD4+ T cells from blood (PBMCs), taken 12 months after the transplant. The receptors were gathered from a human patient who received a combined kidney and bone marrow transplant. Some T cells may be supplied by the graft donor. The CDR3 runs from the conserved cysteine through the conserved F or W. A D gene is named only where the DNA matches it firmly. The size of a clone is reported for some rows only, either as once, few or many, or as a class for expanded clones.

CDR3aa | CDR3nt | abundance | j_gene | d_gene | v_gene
CASSSRTRTEFYGYTF | TGTGCCAGCAGCTCCCGGACCCGGACAGAATTCTATGGCTACACCTTC | - | TRBJ1-2 | - | TRBV11-2
CAISESPTGETQYF | TGTGCCATCAGTGAGTCGCCCACAGGGGAGACCCAGTACTTC | - | TRBJ2-5 | - | TRBV10-3
CASSFTGTINYGYTF | TGTGCCAGCAGCTTTACCGGGACAATCAACTATGGCTACACCTTC | - | TRBJ1-2 | - | TRBV7-9
CASSQLAGDRSYNEQFF | TGTGCCAGCAGCCAATTAGCGGGCGATAGATCCTACAATGAGCAGTTCTTC | - | TRBJ2-1 | TRBD2 | TRBV14
CASSLDRQAFF | TGTGCCAGCTCACTGGACAGGCAAGCTTTCTTT | - | TRBJ1-1 | TRBD1 | TRBV18
CASSQDRPSGSLGEQFF | TGCGCCAGCAGCCAAGATCGTCCTAGCGGGAGTCTGGGTGAGCAGTTCTTC | - | TRBJ2-1 | TRBD2 | TRBV4-3
CASSLAEGEQYF | TGTGCCAGCAGTTTGGCCGAGGGCGAGCAGTACTTC | - | TRBJ2-7 | - | TRBV28
CASSKVPSGRARGTQYF | TGTGCCAGCAGCAAAGTCCCTAGCGGGAGGGCTAGGGGTACGCAGTATTTT | - | TRBJ2-3 | - | TRBV21-1
CAWRVTGTRGGTEAFF | TGTGCCTGGAGGGTGACAGGGACGAGAGGCGGCACTGAAGCTTTCTTT | - | TRBJ1-1 | TRBD1 | TRBV30
CASSSRPSGFDRGQDGELFF | TGTGCCAGCTCATCACGCCCCTCTGGGTTCGACAGGGGACAGGACGGGGAGCTGTTTTTT | once | TRBJ2-2 | TRBD1 | TRBV18
CASSLLAQNYGYTF | TGTGCCAGCAGTTTATTGGCACAGAACTATGGCTACACCTTC | - | TRBJ1-2 | - | TRBV28
CASSLRTTSETYNEQFF | TGCGCCAGCAGCTTACGTACGACTAGCGAGACCTACAATGAGCAGTTCTTC | - | TRBJ2-1 | TRBD2 | TRBV4-1
CASSNHPGQQETQYF | TGTGCCAGCAGCAACCACCCGGGACAGCAAGAGACCCAGTACTTC | - | TRBJ2-5 | TRBD1 | TRBV5-4
CASSRIGQNTEAFF | TGCGCCAGCAGCCGCATAGGACAGAACACTGAAGCTTTCTTT | - | TRBJ1-1 | - | TRBV5-1
CASSQQQGNYGYTF | TGTGCCAGCAGCCAACAACAGGGGAACTATGGCTACACCTTC | - | TRBJ1-2 | TRBD1 | TRBV14
CASSIDRSPAGNEQFF | TGTGCCAGTAGTATAGATCGAAGTCCGGCAGGGAATGAGCAGTTCTTC | - | TRBJ2-1 | - | TRBV19
CASSLAGALNTGELFF | TGTGCCAGCAGCTTAGCAGGGGCCTTGAACACCGGGGAGCTGTTTTTT | - | TRBJ2-2 | - | TRBV7-9
CASSEYSGQGILQETQYF | TGTGCCAGCAGTGAATACTCCGGACAGGGGATTCTACAAGAGACCCAGTACTTC | once | TRBJ2-5 | TRBD1 | TRBV25-1
CASSQDRVRGDSNQPQHF | TGCGCCAGCAGCCAAGATCGGGTCAGGGGTGATAGCAATCAGCCCCAGCATTTT | - | TRBJ1-5 | - | TRBV4-3
CASSLGLAGAPQETQYF | TGTGCCAGCAGCCTAGGACTAGCGGGAGCCCCCCAAGAGACCCAGTACTTC | - | TRBJ2-5 | TRBD2 | TRBV9
CASMRGAISGNTIYF | TGTGCCAGCATGCGAGGAGCAATCTCTGGAAACACCATATATTTT | - | TRBJ1-3 | - | TRBV7-9
CASSLGSGGPETQYF | TGTGCCAGCAGCTTAGGTAGCGGGGGACCAGAGACCCAGTACTTC | few | TRBJ2-5 | TRBD2 | TRBV7-3
CASSYRDRNTEAFF | TGTGCCAGCAGCTACCGGGACAGGAACACTGAAGCTTTCTTT | - | TRBJ1-1 | TRBD1 | TRBV5-4
CASSLTSRGQFTEAFF | TGTGCCAGCAGCTTAACGTCAAGGGGCCAATTCACTGAAGCTTTCTTT | - | TRBJ1-1 | - | TRBV7-3
CASSDRQGAGETQYF | TGTGCCAGCAGCGATCGACAGGGGGCAGGGGAGACCCAGTACTTC | - | TRBJ2-5 | TRBD1 | TRBV9
CAISDPGRDF | TGTGCCATCAGTGACCCAGGGAGGGACTTC | few | TRBJ2-7 | TRBD2 | TRBV10-3
CASSQDGSYSGEQFF | TGCGCCAGCAGCCAAGATGGATCTTACAGCGGTGAGCAGTTCTTC | - | TRBJ2-1 | - | TRBV4-1
CSAEGRNGYTF | TGCAGCGCGGAAGGGAGGAATGGCTACACCTTC | - | TRBJ1-2 | - | TRBV29-1
CASSLGRFAGRNQPQHF | TGTGCCAGCAGCTTAGGTCGGTTTGCCGGTCGCAATCAGCCCCAGCATTTT | - | TRBJ1-5 | - | TRBV7-9
CASSLGDSDYEQYF | TGCGCCAGCAGCTTGGGGGACAGTGACTACGAGCAGTACTTC | once | TRBJ2-7 | TRBD1 | TRBV5-1
CASSPYTGPNEQFF | TGTGCCAGCAGTCCCTATACAGGGCCCAATGAGCAGTTCTTC | - | TRBJ2-1 | - | TRBV7-3
CASSQGLQETQYF | TGTGCCAGCAGCCAAGGACTCCAAGAGACCCAGTACTTC | few | TRBJ2-5 | - | TRBV7-2
CASSVDLQTGATGNTIYF | TGTGCCAGCAGCGTAGACTTGCAGACAGGCGCTACAGGAAACACCATATATTTT | - | TRBJ1-3 | - | TRBV9
CASSRVQGLMGTEAFF | TGCGCCAGCAGCCGGGTACAGGGCTTGATGGGCACTGAAGCTTTCTTT | once | TRBJ1-1 | - | TRBV4-1
CASIKRASGLYNEQFF | TGTGCCAGCATCAAAAGGGCTAGCGGGTTATACAATGAGCAGTTCTTC | - | TRBJ2-1 | TRBD2 | TRBV6-6
CASSTDISATEAFF | TGTGCCAGCAGCACGGACATTTCTGCCACTGAAGCTTTCTTT | - | TRBJ1-1 | - | TRBV5-4
CATSLSQRDTQYF | TGTGCCACCAGCTTGAGCCAGCGAGATACGCAGTATTTT | - | TRBJ2-3 | - | TRBV15
CASRRGTGGYEQYF | TGTGCCAGCCGACGGGGGACAGGGGGTTACGAGCAGTACTTC | - | TRBJ2-7 | TRBD1 | TRBV6-5
CASSWTVREKLFF | TGCGCCAGCAGCTGGACAGTCCGTGAAAAACTGTTTTTT | few | TRBJ1-4 | - | TRBV4-1
CASSPRGRDSSVMARKLFF | TGTGCCAGCTCACCAAGGGGCAGGGACTCCTCAGTTATGGCGAGAAAACTGTTTTTT | - | TRBJ1-4 | - | TRBV18
CASRGGYTGLDQPQHF | TGTGCCAGCAGGGGAGGATATACGGGTTTGGATCAGCCCCAGCATTTT | - | TRBJ1-5 | - | TRBV27
CASSPPLQGYTF | TGTGCCAGCTCACCACCGCTGCAGGGCTACACCTTC | - | TRBJ1-2 | - | TRBV18
CASSVRYGGELFF | TGTGCCAGCAGCGTCCGGTACGGTGGGGAGCTGTTTTTT | - | TRBJ2-2 | - | TRBV7-6
CASSGITSGSGYEQYF | TGTGCCAGCAGCGGCATCACTAGCGGGAGTGGGTACGAGCAGTACTTC | - | TRBJ2-7 | TRBD2 | TRBV11-3
CAWSRGLAGPNEQYF | TGTGCCTGGAGCCGGGGACTAGCGGGGCCCAACGAGCAGTACTTC | - | TRBJ2-7 | TRBD2 | TRBV30
CASSHSTGHYAEAFF | TGCGCCAGCAGCCACTCGACAGGGCATTACGCTGAAGCTTTCTTT | - | TRBJ1-1 | TRBD1 | TRBV4-1
CASSQSTSGRYNEQFF | TGTGCCAGCAGCCAGTCGACTAGCGGGAGATACAATGAGCAGTTCTTC | - | TRBJ2-1 | TRBD2 | TRBV14
CASTDVGGRGNTIYF | TGTGCCAGCACCGATGTCGGGGGTAGGGGAAACACCATATATTTT | - | TRBJ1-3 | - | TRBV2
CASNPSLRTGRTDTQYF | TGCGCCAGCAATCCCTCCCTCCGGACAGGGAGGACAGATACGCAGTATTTT | - | TRBJ2-3 | TRBD1 | TRBV5-1
CAWRRDTQNQPQHF | TGTGCCTGGAGGAGGGACACCCAAAATCAGCCCCAGCATTTT | - | TRBJ1-5 | - | TRBV30
CASSYTGGPYEQYF | TGTGCCAGCAGCTACACCGGAGGGCCCTACGAGCAGTACTTC | - | TRBJ2-7 | - | TRBV5-4
CASSQTGWNTDTQYF | TGCGCCAGCAGCCAAACCGGGTGGAACACAGATACGCAGTATTTT | - | TRBJ2-3 | - | TRBV4-3
CASSPRDSGNTIYF | TGCGCCAGCAGCCCGAGGGACTCTGGAAACACCATATATTTT | few | TRBJ1-3 | - | TRBV4-3